The rows below give T cell receptor beta chains drawn from one sample of a study of CD8+ T cells in alopecia areata. Generated by immunoSEQ multiplex PCR, the TCRdb table keeps only in-frame clones and is missing some. The top ten hold 1% to 1.5% of the sample, which has approximately 210,000 clones, around 65% seen once. Sequenced material: CD4+ T cells sorted from blood, taken around week 42, from a patient treated with tofacitinib. These receptors came from a human donor with alopecia areata. Both conserved end residues are part of each CDR3. D genes are given only for firm matches. The listing skips clone size in some rows; elsewhere it reads once, few, many or a size class.

TRBJ1-2 TRBV16 - - TGTGCCAGCAGCCTGGGGCCCTATGGCTACACCTTC CASSLGPYGYTF
TRBJ2-1 TRBV27 - - TGTGCCAGCAGTTCACTCGGGGGTTGGGATGAGCAGTTCTTC CASSSLGGWDEQFF
TRBJ2-6 TRBV29-1 - few TGCAGCGTTAAGGGCAGGGGGACTTCGGGGGCCAACGTCCTGACTTTC CSVKGRGTSGANVLTF
TRBJ2-2 TRBV2 TRBD1 - TGTGCCAGCAGCGCTGACAGGGTCATGAGCGGGGAGCTGTTTTTT CASSADRVMSGELFF
TRBJ1-5 TRBV6-6 - - TGTGCCAGCAGTGCCCCGGGGACGTCTGTTCAGCCCCAGCATTTT CASSAPGTSVQPQHF
TRBJ2-1 TRBV11-1 TRBD2 - TGTGCCAGCAGCAGGACTAGCGGGGGTGAGCAGTTCTTC CASSRTSGGEQFF
TRBJ1-6 TRBV2 - - TGTGCCAGCAGAGCCAATTCACCCCTCCACTTT CASRANSPLHF
TRBJ2-7 TRBV25-1 - - TGTGCCAGCAGTCCCGCCTACGAGCAGTACTTC CASSPAYEQYF
TRBJ2-7 TRBV27 - - TGTGCCAGCAGAGGACAGCCGACCTCCTACGAGCAGTACTTC CASRGQPTSYEQYF
TRBJ2-7 TRBV5-1 TRBD2 - TGCGCCAGCACTAGCGGGGGGGCCGAAGGCTACGAGCAGTACTTC CASTSGGAEGYEQYF
TRBJ1-1 TRBV5-6 - - TGTGCCAGCAGCCTATACGCACGGAACACTGAAGCTTTCTTT CASSLYARNTEAFF
TRBJ1-2 TRBV6-5 TRBD1 - TGTGCCAGCAGCCCGGACAGGGGAAATGGCTACACCTTC CASSPDRGNGYTF
TRBJ2-3 TRBV4-3 - few TGCGCCAGCAGCCTGTCTAGCGCAGCTAGCACAGATACGCAGTATTTT CASSLSSAASTDTQYF
TRBJ2-1 TRBV29-1 TRBD2 - TGCAGCGTTGAGCTAGCGGGGGGGCAGTTCTTC CSVELAGGQFF
TRBJ2-7 TRBV25-1 - few TGTGCCAGCAGTGTTTGGGGCCCCCCCCAGGGCGAGCAGTACTTC CASSVWGPPQGEQYF
TRBJ1-1 TRBV5-1 TRBD1 - TGCGCCAGCAGCTCACAGGGGAAGGGGACTGAAGCTTTCTTT CASSSQGKGTEAFF
TRBJ2-2 TRBV5-1 TRBD1 few TGCGCCAGCAGCAGGGGGCAAAACACCGGGGAGCTGTTTTTT CASSRGQNTGELFF
TRBJ2-4 TRBV12-5 TRBD1 - TGTGCTAGTGGTCCCTGGGACAGCCGAGGGATTCAGTACTTC CASGPWDSRGIQYF